Following are 18 T cell receptor beta chains from one sample sequenced in a study of T cells after yellow fever vaccination. TCRdb processed the 5' RACE reads anew with MiXCR; each CDR3 protein has one entry. The sample lists around 350,000 distinct CDR3 sequences, approximately 10% occurring once. This specimen was PBMCs, taken on the day of the first yellow fever vaccination. Receptors originate from a man aged 18 to 29 who received the YFV17D yellow fever vaccine.

V gene TRBV11-3 combines with J gene TRBJ2-1, with a weak D call TRBD1 (5 bases). This CDR3 is built from 15 residues. Germline CDR1 SGHNT, CDR2 YENEEA. The germline V and J ends were trimmed by 5 bases and 0 bases, with 11 bases remaining between them. CDR3 protein: CASSPTESSYNEQFF. CDR3 bases: TGTGCCAGCAGCCCGACAGAAAGCTCCTACAATGAGCAGTTCTTC.

The genes are TRBV18 and TRBJ1-5; D gene ambiguous. The CDR3 loop spans 15 amino acids. The V gene's germline CDR1 is KGHSH and CDR2 LQKENI. Trimming took off 6 bases at V and 2 bases at J, with 14 bases between the two ends. The CDR3 loop is CASSVGNGGNQPQHF. CDR3 bases: TGTGCCAGCTCCGTCGGGAACGGTGGCAATCAGCCCCAGCATTTT.

This clonotype was counted only a few times. V is TRBV5-1 and J is TRBJ2-1, with D uncertain. From germline, CDR1 is SGHRS and CDR2 YFSETQ. Trimming took off 0 bases at V and 4 bases at J, with 8 bases between the two ends. The CDR3 totals 14 residues. In DNA, the CDR3 is TGCGCCAGCAGCTTGGACTTACAGTACAATGAGCAGTTCTTC. It codes for CASSLDLQYNEQFF.

The rearrangement joins TRBV6-6 to TRBJ1-5, with unresolved D. The CDR3 has 11 amino acids. Germline V gene sequence: CDR1 MNHNY, CDR2 SVGAGI (reference sequence). Trimming took 4 bases from V and 15 from J, leaving 13 bases between them. The DNA for the CDR3 is TGTGCCAGCAGTTCCCCCACTGGCCCGCATTTT. As protein: CASSSPTGPHF.

In its sample, this clonotype was seen a few times. The chain couples TRBV6-2 or TRBV6-3 to TRBJ2-1; 11 nucleotides match TRBD1. J gave up 3 bases and V 8 bases, and 3 bases lay outside the gene matches. The CDR3 extends over 14 amino acids. The germline CDR1 and CDR2 sequences are MNHEY and SVGEGT. As DNA, the CDR3 is TGTGCCAGCGGGACAGGGGGGGTCTACAATGAGCAGTTCTTC. Its protein is CASGTGGVYNEQFF.

The CDR3 bases are TGCGCCAGCAGCTTGGTTCCCTTAGAACAGAACACTGAAGCTTTCTTT. Translation: CASSLVPLEQNTEAFF. The rearrangement uses TRBV5-1 and TRBJ1-1; D not certain. The V end lost 0 bases, the J end lost 1 base, and 13 bases lay between the germline ends. The CDR3 is 16 residues long. The germline CDR1 and CDR2 sequences are SGHRS and YFSETQ.

In this sample, this clonotype turned up a few times. The gene calls are TRBV12-3 or TRBV12-4 and TRBJ2-7; 7 positions match TRBD1. The CDR3 consists of 14 residues. Trimming cost V 5 bases and J 0 bases; bases outside gene matches: 4. The CDR3 spells CASSRDSSSYEQYF. CDR3 nucleotides: TGTGCCAGCAGTCGGGACAGCAGCTCCTACGAGCAGTACTTC.

V usage is TRBV5-1 and J usage is TRBJ2-7; D is perhaps TRBD2 (5 bases). Looked up from germline, CDR1 is SGHRS and CDR2 is YFSETQ. Trimming took off 2 bases at V and 3 bases at J, with 12 bases between the two ends. The CDR3 loop spans 14 amino acids. CDR3 DNA: TGCGCCAGCAGCTTCAACCATGAGGGCTACGAGCAGTACTTC. As protein: CASSFNHEGYEQYF.

This clonotype has more than one count but fewer than ten. DNA of the CDR3: TGTGCCAGCAACCCCCAACCGGGACTAGCGGGGATTCAAGAGACCCAGTACTTC. Amino acid sequence: CASNPQPGLAGIQETQYF. This chain connects TRBV6-2 or TRBV6-3 to TRBJ2-5; TRBD2 aligns across 13 bases. CDR1 is MNHEY and CDR2 is SVGEGT in the germline V gene. The V and J ends lost 7 bases and 2 bases, in that order; junction bases with no gene match: 13. The CDR3 sequence is 18 residues long.

This clonotype has just a few counts. The chain uses TRBV18 and TRBJ1-5; TRBD1 might be the D (5 bases). CDR1 is KGHSH and CDR2 is LQKENI in the germline V gene. Deletions cut 5 bases from V and 5 bases from J, with 13 bases between. CDR3 length: 14 amino acids. CDR3 in DNA: TGTGCCAGCTCAGGAGGCAGGGTTGATCAGCCCCAGCATTTT. Translation: CASSGGRVDQPQHF.

The chain combines TRBV10-3 with TRBJ2-2; 10 bases agree with TRBD1. CDR3 size: 16 residues. J was trimmed by 1 base and V by 6 bases; bases with no gene match: 5. Looked up from germline, CDR1 is ENHRY and CDR2 is SYGVKD. The DNA for the CDR3 is TGTGCCATCAGCGGAGACAGGGGGCAGAACACCGGGGAGCTGTTTTTT. Amino acid sequence: CAISGDRGQNTGELFF.

This clonotype was detected only a few times. The chain carries TRBV6-6 and TRBJ2-3; D gene ambiguous. The CDR3 spans 12 residues. The V end was cut by 5 bases, the J end by 5 bases, with 8 bases between. In germline, CDR1 is MNHNY, CDR2 SVGAGI (reference sequence). In DNA form, the CDR3 reads TGTGCCAGCAGTAATGACGGAGATACGCAGTATTTT. This gives the protein CASSNDGDTQYF.

Comment on this clonotype: This CDR3 is missing its conserved last phenylalanine or tryptophan, likely due to a read error. It is unclear where the CDR3 begins or ends on the DNA, so no DNA is shown, and the CDR3 is as TCRdb lists it. The gene calls are TRBV20-1 and TRBJ1-1. Inclusive of both ends, the CDR3 amounts to 8 amino acids. CDR1 and CDR2 (germline): DFQATT, SNEGSKA (reference sequence). The CDR3 sequence is CSASPGLY.

The chain has TRBV4-3 and TRBJ1-3; D call uncertain. With 0 bases removed from V and 1 base from J, the gap between germline ends came to 13 bases. Per germline, CDR1 LGHNA and CDR2 YSLEER. CDR3 length: 17 residues. CDR3: CASSQDIGSGSGNTIYF. The CDR3 bases are TGCGCCAGCAGCCAAGATATCGGCAGTGGATCTGGAAACACCATATATTTT.

V is TRBV11-2 and J is TRBJ2-1; weak D call: TRBD1 (5 bases). Germline assignment: CDR1 SGHAT and CDR2 FQNNGV. This CDR3 is built from 17 residues. Deletions cut 4 bases from V and 0 bases from J, with 16 bases between. The CDR3 DNA sequence: TGTGCCAGCAGCTCAAATCAGGGCCACGGCTCCTACAATGAGCAGTTCTTC. It is translated as CASSSNQGHGSYNEQFF.

The chain links TRBV7-8 to TRBJ2-2; no clear D. V lost 2 bases and J lost 2, with 9 bases in between. Germline CDR1 is SGHVS and CDR2 is FQNEAQ. This CDR3 spans 15 amino acids. In nucleotides, the CDR3 is TGTGCCAGCAGCTTAAGCCGACTCAACACCGGGGAGCTGTTTTTT. Translated, it gives CASSLSRLNTGELFF.

This clonotype showed up just a few times. The chain uses TRBV21-1 and TRBJ1-4; the table calls TRBD1, which could not be checked here. TRBV21-1 is listed as a pseudogene. CDR3 length equals 12 residues. The CDR3 nucleotides read TGTGCGGACGGGGGTGGTAATGAAAAACTGTTTTTT. Translated, it gives CADGGGNEKLFF.

This clonotype came up a few times. The genes are TRBV15 and TRBJ2-3, with TRBD2 matching over 11 bases. Germline-derived CDR1 and CDR2 are LNHNV and YYDKDF (reference sequence). The CDR3 is 16 residues long. The V and J ends lost 5 bases and 4 bases, in that order; junction bases with no gene match: 8. The DNA for the CDR3 is TGTGCCACCAGCGACGGGACTAGCGGAGCCGCAGATACGCAGTATTTT. This codes for CATSDGTSGAADTQYF.